This TCR beta chain was obtained from a study of T cells in localized non-small cell lung cancer. Here immunoSEQ multiplex PCR was the method, and the copy in TCRdb shows in-frame clones only, minus some. The sample lists about 24,000 clones; 90% to 95% were seen once. Losses at the gene ends were 3 bases for V and 7 bases for J; bases not matched to a gene: 12. This CDR3 region has 16 residues. Germline-derived CDR1 and CDR2 are SGHRS and YFSETQ. Study results and caveats: As only one tumor region underwent sequencing, heterogeneity remains possible. A median of about 60 of the top 100 tumor clones appeared in adjacent lung, which was paired and uninvolved. Longer overall survival accompanied higher blood T cell density. Uninvolved adjacent lung showed higher T cell clonality than tumor.

Concerning this clone: Antigen: not known.

The sequence came from a woman aged 40 to 75 with stage I lung adenocarcinoma. The material was peripheral blood, obtained before any cancer treatment. V and J are TRBV5-1 and TRBJ2-7; 11 bases align to TRBD2. The CDR3 bases are TGCGCCAGCAGCTCGGGACTAGCGGTACGTGGGGGAGAGCAGTACTTC. It is translated as CASSSGLAVRGGEQYF.